This TCR beta chain was observed in a study of cytomegalovirus exposure and HLA in healthy donors. Findings of the study overall: TCR sequences were mostly rare, though some public TCRs occurred in many donors. Cytomegalovirus status was reportedly diagnosed by the classifier with high specificity and sensitivity.

While the first cohort had fewer than 850 subjects, the donors belonged to the separate validation cohort of fewer than 150 subjects. The V segment lost 3 bases and the J segment 6 bases; nucleotides outside the gene matches: 17. Germline assignment: CDR1 MNHEY and CDR2 SMNVEV (reference sequence). The CDR3 loop spans 18 amino acids. Notes on this clone: The antigen remains undetermined.

TCRdb's copy holds only in-frame clones and misses some; the assay was immunoSEQ multiplex PCR. Of about 64,000 clones listed, about 89% are singletons. This clonotype originated in a woman younger than 35 in good health and CMV-seronegative. The J gene is TRBJ2-3, the V gene TRBV27; TRBD2 agrees at 8 bases. The specimen was PBMCs. Here the CDR3 reads CASSFPTTPGLGPDTQYF. CDR3 nucleotide sequence: TGTGCCAGCAGTTTCCCCACCACACCGGGACTAGGTCCGGATACGCAGTATTTT.